This TCR beta chain was recovered during a study of OX40 agonist ivuxolimab in advanced cancers. Profiled with immunoSEQ multiplex PCR; TCRdb holds only in-frame clones, not every one. The table shows fewer than 65,000 clones, with 80% to 85% occurring only once. V lost 0 bases to trimming and J lost 5 bases; unmatched junction nucleotides: 6. Germline V gene sequence: CDR1 SGHRS, CDR2 YFSETQ. This CDR3 region has 17 residues. The chain combines TRBV5-1 with TRBJ2-1; 12 bases map to TRBD2. The sequence was obtained from an adult with an advanced solid tumor such as melanoma, head and neck, liver or kidney cancer. The sample in question was CD4+ or CD8+ T cells sorted from blood, obtained in a trial of the OX40 agonist ivuxolimab. In DNA form, the CDR3 reads TGCGCCAGCAGCTTGGGGCTAGCGGGAGGGCGCCACAATGAGCAGTTCTTC. This codes for CASSLGLAGGRHNEQFF.